These 8 T cell receptor beta chains were all obtained from the same sample, sequenced in a study of blood T cell repertoires in COVID-19. TCRdb's copy holds only in-frame clones and misses some; the assay was immunoSEQ multiplex PCR. The sample holds about 300,000 clones, around nine tenths seen once. The sample taken for sequencing was peripheral blood. These receptors were obtained from a woman aged 30 to 39 with COVID-19, enrolled during active disease.

The chain has TRBV5-1 and TRBJ2-4; D unresolved. This CDR3 is 15 amino acids long. V was pared by 4 bases and J by 8 bases, with 19 bases between. Germline CDR1 and CDR2: SGHRS and YFSETQ. CDR3 amino acids: CASSLESHEEDIQYF. In nucleotides, the CDR3 is TGCGCCAGCAGCCTGGAGTCACATGAAGAGGACATTCAGTACTTC.

The chain links TRBV2 to TRBJ2-5; tentative D call: TRBD1 (5 bases). Deletions cut 4 bases from V and 5 bases from J, with 8 bases between. Looked up from germline, CDR1 is SNHLY and CDR2 is FYNNEI. The CDR3 length is 12 residues. CDR3 DNA: TGTGCCAGCAGTGGACAGAGGGAGACCCAGTACTTC. Translating gives CASSGQRETQYF.

V usage is TRBV2 and J usage is TRBJ1-5; 8 bases are a match to TRBD1. Unmatched junction bases numbered 8, after V lost 8 bases and J lost 5 bases. The length of the CDR3 is 14 residues. CDR1 and CDR2 (germline): SNHLY, FYNNEI. CDR3 nucleotide sequence: TGTGCCAGCGCGACAGGGGAGCTTGATCAGCCCCAGCATTTT. Its protein is CASATGELDQPQHF. The variable domain in full, completed from reference TRBV2 and TRBJ1-5, reads EPEVTQTPSHQVTQMGQEVILRCVPISNHLYFYWYRQILGQKVEFLVSFYNNEISEKSEIFDDQFSVERPDGSNFTLKIRSTKLEDSAMYFCASATGELDQPQHFGDGTRLSIL.

This CDR3 is CASGGARTNTGELFF. As DNA, the CDR3 is TGTGCCAGCGGGGGGGCTCGGACGAACACCGGGGAGCTGTTTTTT. The chain has TRBV6-5 and TRBJ2-2; D might be TRBD2 (7 bases). Germline values: CDR1 MNHEY, CDR2 SVGAGI. CDR3 size: 15 residues. Trimming shortened V by 8 bases and J by 0 bases, and 13 bases separated the two germline ends.

The chain couples TRBV7-2 to TRBJ2-3, with 12 bases matching TRBD2. The CDR3 totals 16 residues. Per the germline V gene, CDR1 is SGHTA and CDR2 is FQGNSA. Trimming removed 5 bases from V and 5 bases from J; junction bases left unmatched: 8. CDR3 amino acids: CASSQDLAGGIDTQYF. CDR3 sequence (DNA): TGTGCCAGCAGCCAAGACCTAGCGGGGGGGATAGATACGCAGTATTTT.

V usage is TRBV2 and J usage is TRBJ2-3; 7 bases map to TRBD2. CDR1 and CDR2 (germline): SNHLY, FYNNEI. The CDR3 contains 14 residues. Losses at the gene ends were 8 bases for V and 0 bases for J; bases not matched to a gene: 5. The chain's CDR3 is CASGGTNSTDTQYF. The CDR3 DNA reads as TGTGCCAGCGGCGGGACTAACAGCACAGATACGCAGTATTTT.

The rearrangement uses TRBV5-1 and TRBJ2-1, with D maybe TRBD2 (5 bases). V gave up 4 bases and J gave up 3 bases, with 8 bases separating them. Germline assignment: CDR1 SGHRS and CDR2 YFSETQ. This CDR3 contains 13 residues. The CDR3 region is CASSEGIYNEQFF. The CDR3 DNA follows: TGCGCCAGCAGCGAGGGAATCTACAATGAGCAGTTCTTC.

The genes are TRBV5-1 and TRBJ1-4, with D tentatively TRBD1 (6 bases). Germline V gives CDR1 SGHRS, CDR2 YFSETQ. The ends were cut back, 2 bases at V and 0 bases at J, with 11 bases in the middle. This CDR3 has 16 residues. The CDR3 DNA reads as TGCGCCAGCAGCTTCAATCAGGGGACAACTAATGAAAAACTGTTTTTT. This sequence encodes CASSFNQGTTNEKLFF.